The 13 T cell receptor beta chains in this list originate from one sample, sequenced in a study of T cells in Graves' hyperthyroidism and ophthalmopathy. Amplification of TCR beta CDR3 regions was performed using RNA transcripts as template. A first-round RT-PCR of the TCR CDR3 used the HTBI primer set. TCRdb redid the calling of the multiplex PCR reads with MiXCR, one entry per CDR3 protein. The profile shows some 400,000 distinct CDR3 sequences, approximately 19% of them singletons. The sample taken for sequencing was blood. These TCRs come from a woman aged 18-35 years with Graves' hyperthyroidism.

A word on this clonotype: The junction shows a germline mismatch at one end, possibly a read error. The rearrangement links TRBV5-1 to TRBJ2-4, with TRBD1 matching 9 bases. The CDR3 loop spans 15 amino acids. CDR1 SGHRS and CDR2 YFSETQ come from the germline V gene. The CDR3 DNA is TGCGCCAGCAGGGGACCGGGACAGGGAATAAACAGTCAGTACTTC. Translation gives CASRGPGQGINSQYF.

This clonotype was seen ten or more times. Because it lacks the conserved phenylalanine or tryptophan at the end, this CDR3 is likely a read error. V and J are TRBV20-1 and TRBJ2-5; 7 bases are shared with TRBD2. Germline CDR1 and CDR2: DFQATT and SNEGSKA (reference sequence). V shed 3 bases, J shed 3 bases, and the junction held 10 bases outside the gene matches. This CDR3 is 15 amino acids long. The CDR3 region is CSASEFASGKETQYL. The CDR3 DNA reads as TGCAGTGCTAGCGAGTTCGCTAGCGGAAAAGAGACCCAGTACCTC.

The chain combines TRBV12-5 with TRBJ2-5, with 10 bases aligning to TRBD2. Looked up from germline, CDR1 is LGHNT and CDR2 is FRNRAP. J gave up 11 bases and V 7 bases, and 25 bases lay outside the gene matches. The CDR3 length is 18 residues. CDR3 residues: CASARGASGGLSQGTQYF. CDR3 coding DNA: TGTGCTAGTGCCAGAGGGGCTAGCGGGGGCCTATCCCAAGGGACGCAGTACTTC. Drawing the rest from reference TRBV12-5 and TRBJ2-5, the complete variable domain is DARVTQTPRHKVTEMGQEVTMRCQPILGHNTVFWYRQTMMQGLELLAYFRNRAPLDDSGMPKDRFSAEMPDATLATLKIQPSEPRDSAVYFCASARGASGGLSQGTQYFGPGTRLLVL.

The V gene is TRBV6-5, the J gene TRBJ2-7, with no clear D. The CDR3 has 14 residues. The germline gives CDR1 MNHEY, CDR2 SVGAGI. V was cut by 0 bases and J by 3 bases, with 9 bases left in between. The CDR3 loop is CASSYSAGLYEQYF. The CDR3, as DNA: TGTGCCAGCAGTTACTCTGCAGGCCTCTACGAGCAGTACTTC.

In its sample, this clonotype was seen many times. The rearrangement joins TRBV20-1 to TRBJ2-7; possibly TRBD1 for D (6 bases). Germline V gene lookup returns CDR1 DFQATT and CDR2 SNEGSKA (reference sequence). The germline V and J ends were trimmed by 3 bases and 6 bases, with 15 bases remaining between them. The CDR3 runs to 13 residues. The CDR3 loop reads CSASRDQGSEQYF. The CDR3 DNA is TGCAGTGCTAGCCGGGACCAGGGGAGCGAGCAGTACTTC.

V is TRBV5-5 and J is TRBJ1-5; D call uncertain. V lost 4 bases and J lost 7, with 18 bases in between. CDR1 and CDR2 (germline): SGHKS, YYEKEE (reference sequence). The length of the CDR3 is 15 residues. In DNA, the CDR3 is TGTGCCAGCAGCCCGGTCTTTGGGCGCAGACAGCCCCAGCATTTT. This encodes CASSPVFGRRQPQHF.

The chain links TRBV11-2 to TRBJ1-1; TRBD1 agrees at 9 bases. Germline-derived CDR1 and CDR2 are SGHAT and FQNNGV. V lost 5 bases and J lost 0; bases outside the gene matches: 13. The CDR3 covers 18 residues. CDR3 sequence reads: CASSILPGQGWVNTEAFF. The CDR3 bases are TGTGCCAGCAGCATACTACCGGGACAGGGTTGGGTGAACACTGAAGCTTTCTTT.

This clonotype was seen ten or more times. V usage is TRBV12-3 or TRBV12-4 and J usage is TRBJ1-5, with 7 positions matching TRBD1. This CDR3 spans 15 amino acids. V shed 6 bases, J shed 11 bases, and the junction held 16 bases outside the gene matches. CDR3 coding DNA: TGTGCCAGCAGCCTAACGACAGGGCCCTCGAACTCCCAGCATTTT. Protein: CASSLTTGPSNSQHF.

This clonotype appeared a few times. CDR3 sequence: CASSQERGLRPQHF. As DNA, the CDR3 is TGTGCCAGCAGCCAAGAGCGGGGGCTGCGGCCCCAGCATTTT. J is TRBJ1-5 and V is TRBV3-1; a possible D gene is TRBD1 (6 bases). Germline-derived CDR1 and CDR2 are LGHDT and YNNKEL (reference sequence). Trimming took off 0 bases at V and 9 bases at J, with 12 bases between the two ends. This CDR3 is built from 14 residues.

This clonotype was recorded at least ten times. Mismatch with germline at one junction end may stem from a read error. This chain uses TRBV7-7 with TRBJ2-7; TRBD1 aligns across 8 bases. CDR1 is SSHAT, CDR2 FNYEAQ, per germline (reference sequence). The CDR3 contains 15 residues. The CDR3 spells CASSPTTGGSAEQYF. In DNA form, the CDR3 reads TGTGCTAGCAGCCCGACCACAGGGGGTTCGGCCGAGCAGTACTTC. Combining the CDR3 with reference TRBV7-7 and TRBJ2-7 gives the whole variable domain GAGVSQSPRYKVTKRGQDVTLRCDPISSHATLYWYQQALGQGPEFLTYFNYEAQPDKSGLPSDRFSAERPEGSISTLTIQRTEQRDSAMYRCASSPTTGGSAEQYFGPGTRLTVT.

Here the CDR3 DNA reads TGTGCCAGTACATACAGGTTTAGCAATCAGCCCCAGCATTTT. Its protein product is CASTYRFSNQPQHF. This chain connects TRBV19 to TRBJ1-5, with D tentatively TRBD1 (5 bases). The CDR3 spans 14 residues. Germline CDR1 reads LNHDA; CDR2 reads SQIVND (reference sequence). The V end was cut by 7 bases, the J end by 0 bases, with 10 bases between.

There are many counts of this clonotype. This chain uses TRBV2 with TRBJ1-5; D remains ambiguous. The CDR3 runs 15 residues. Between the trimmed V and J ends, which lost 7 bases and 3 bases, there was a span of 16 bases. From germline, CDR1 is SNHLY and CDR2 FYNNEI. The CDR3 spells CASKEGASSNQPQHF. The CDR3 DNA reads as TGTGCCAGCAAAGAGGGCGCGTCCTCCAATCAGCCCCAGCATTTT.

The V gene is TRBV18, the J gene TRBJ1-6, with 7 bases lining up with TRBD1. CDR3 size: 16 residues. Unmatched junction bases numbered 10, after V lost 1 base and J lost 10 bases. Germline-derived CDR1 and CDR2 are KGHSH and LQKENI. DNA for the CDR3: TGTGCCAGCTCACCACTACAGACAGGGACCGACTCACCCCTCCACTTT. Its protein product is CASSPLQTGTDSPLHF.